The clone carrying this T cell receptor (beta chain) was recorded many times. Its antigen is unknown. This entry belongs to a study of T cell repertoires in cytomegalovirus infection. As for the study in general: Public TCR beta signatures marked donors with CMV infection and the matching HLA.

The study's findings and limits: The ex vivo response showed dominance by HLA-C-restricted CMV-specific TCR beta clonotypes. Based on cumulative public TCR beta family frequency, carriers of CMV plus the relevant HLA were identified.

TCRdb reanalysed the reads using MiXCR and keeps one entry per CDR3 protein. The profile shows 150,000 to 200,000 distinct CDR3 sequences, approximately 19% of them singletons. Source material: PBMCs. The clonotype originates from a human donor in good health (CMV status not recorded). Some clones in this sample may be carry-over from other donors' samples.

CDR3 in amino acids: CASSFGGQGIEQYF. CDR3 DNA sequence: TGTGCCAGCAGCTTCGGAGGACAGGGAATCGAGCAGTACTTC. The rearrangement joins TRBV7-2 to TRBJ2-7; 8 bases fit TRBD1. The CDR3 has 14 amino acids. The V gene end was trimmed by 3 bases and the J gene end by 6 bases; junction bases not matched to a gene: 7. Germline lookup yields CDR1 SGHTA and CDR2 FQGNSA.